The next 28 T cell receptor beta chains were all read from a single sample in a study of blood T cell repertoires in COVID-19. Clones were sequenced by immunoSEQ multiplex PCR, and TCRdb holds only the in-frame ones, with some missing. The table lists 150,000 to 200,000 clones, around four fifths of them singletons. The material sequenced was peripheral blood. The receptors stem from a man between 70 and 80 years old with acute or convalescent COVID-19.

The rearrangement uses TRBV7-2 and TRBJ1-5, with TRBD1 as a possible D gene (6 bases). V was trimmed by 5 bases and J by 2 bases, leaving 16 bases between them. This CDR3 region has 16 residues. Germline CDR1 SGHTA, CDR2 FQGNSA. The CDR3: CASSRDILAGNQPQHF. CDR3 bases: TGTGCCAGCAGCCGGGACATCTTGGCGGGCAATCAGCCCCAGCATTTT.

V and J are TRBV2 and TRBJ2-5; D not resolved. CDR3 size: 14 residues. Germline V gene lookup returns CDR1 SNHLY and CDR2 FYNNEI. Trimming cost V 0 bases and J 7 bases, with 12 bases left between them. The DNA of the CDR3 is TGTGCCAGCAGTGAAGCATCGGCCCTAGGGACCCAGTACTTC. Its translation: CASSEASALGTQYF.

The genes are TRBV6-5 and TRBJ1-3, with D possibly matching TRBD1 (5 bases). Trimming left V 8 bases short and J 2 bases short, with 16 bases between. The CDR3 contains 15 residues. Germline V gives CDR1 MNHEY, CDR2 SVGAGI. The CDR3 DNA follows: TGTGCCAGCGAGGAGGTGGGGGGTCCTGGAAACACCATATATTTT. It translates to CASEEVGGPGNTIYF.

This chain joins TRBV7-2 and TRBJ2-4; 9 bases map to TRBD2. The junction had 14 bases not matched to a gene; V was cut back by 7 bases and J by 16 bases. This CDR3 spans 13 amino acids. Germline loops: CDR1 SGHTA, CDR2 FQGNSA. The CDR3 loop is CASTLSVSGSPYF. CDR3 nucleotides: TGTGCCAGCACCCTTAGTGTTAGCGGGAGTCCCTACTTC. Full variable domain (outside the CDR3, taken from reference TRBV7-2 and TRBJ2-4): GAGVSQSPSNKVTEKGKDVELRCDPISGHTALYWYRQSLGQGLEFLIYFQGNSAPDKSGLPSDRFSAERTGGSVSTLTIQRTQQEDSAVYLCASTLSVSGSPYFGAGTRLSVL.

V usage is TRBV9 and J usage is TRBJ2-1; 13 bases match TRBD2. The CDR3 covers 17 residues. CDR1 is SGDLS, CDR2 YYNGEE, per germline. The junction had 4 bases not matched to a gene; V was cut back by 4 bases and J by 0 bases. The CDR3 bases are TGTGCCAGCAGCCCCAGGACTAGCGGGAGCTCCTACAATGAGCAGTTCTTC. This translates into CASSPRTSGSSYNEQFF.

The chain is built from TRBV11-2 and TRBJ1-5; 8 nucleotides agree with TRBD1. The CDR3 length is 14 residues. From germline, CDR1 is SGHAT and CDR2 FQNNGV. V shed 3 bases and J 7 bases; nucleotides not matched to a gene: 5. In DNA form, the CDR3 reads TGTGCCAGCAGCTTCGGACAGGGCGGGCAGCCCCAGCATTTT. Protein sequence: CASSFGQGGQPQHF.

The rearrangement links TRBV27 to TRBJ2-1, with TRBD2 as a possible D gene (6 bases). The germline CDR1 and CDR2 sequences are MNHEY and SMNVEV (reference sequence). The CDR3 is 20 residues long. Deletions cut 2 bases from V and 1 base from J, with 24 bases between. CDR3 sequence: CASSLKFPRLTGVSYNEQFF. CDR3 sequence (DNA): TGTGCCAGCAGTTTAAAATTTCCCCGATTAACGGGGGTATCCTACAATGAGCAGTTCTTC.

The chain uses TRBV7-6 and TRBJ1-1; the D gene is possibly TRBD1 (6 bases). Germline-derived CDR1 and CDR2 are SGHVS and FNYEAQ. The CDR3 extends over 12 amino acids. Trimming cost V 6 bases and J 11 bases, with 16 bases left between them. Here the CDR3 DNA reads TGTGCCAGCAGTTCGGGGGGCCAGGGGGCTTTCTTT. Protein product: CASSSGGQGAFF.

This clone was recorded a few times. The CDR3 is CASRPGQGGTYEQYF. DNA for the CDR3: TGTGCCAGCAGACCGGGACAAGGGGGTACCTACGAGCAGTACTTC. The rearrangement joins TRBV6-5 to TRBJ2-7; D may be TRBD1 (6 bases). With 6 bases removed from V and 2 bases from J, the gap between germline ends came to 17 bases. The CDR3 is 15 residues long. The germline CDR1 and CDR2 sequences are MNHEY and SVGAGI.

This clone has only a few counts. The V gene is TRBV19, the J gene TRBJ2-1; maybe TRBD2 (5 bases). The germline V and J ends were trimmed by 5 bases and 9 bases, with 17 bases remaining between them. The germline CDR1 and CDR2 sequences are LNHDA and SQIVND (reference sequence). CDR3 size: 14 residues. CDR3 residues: CASSGSGALSEQFF. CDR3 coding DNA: TGTGCCAGTAGTGGCAGCGGCGCATTAAGTGAGCAGTTCTTC.

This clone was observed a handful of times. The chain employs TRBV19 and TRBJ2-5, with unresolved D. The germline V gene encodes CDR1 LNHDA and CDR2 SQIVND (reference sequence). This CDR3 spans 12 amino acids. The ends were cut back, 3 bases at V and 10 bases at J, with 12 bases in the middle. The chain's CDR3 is CASSIHFGGQYF. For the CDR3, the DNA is TGTGCCAGTAGTATCCACTTTGGTGGCCAGTACTTC.

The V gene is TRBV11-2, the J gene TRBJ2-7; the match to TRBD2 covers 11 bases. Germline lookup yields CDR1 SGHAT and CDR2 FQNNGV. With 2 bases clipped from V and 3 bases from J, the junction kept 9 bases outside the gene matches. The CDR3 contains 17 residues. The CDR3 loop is CASSLSLAGGTYYEQYF. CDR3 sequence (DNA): TGTGCCAGCAGCTTATCGCTAGCGGGGGGTACCTACTACGAGCAGTACTTC.

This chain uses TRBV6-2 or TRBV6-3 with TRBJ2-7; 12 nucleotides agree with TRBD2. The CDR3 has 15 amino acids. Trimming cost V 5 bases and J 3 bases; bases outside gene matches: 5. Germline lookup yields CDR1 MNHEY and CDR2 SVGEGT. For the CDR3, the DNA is TGTGCCAGCAGTGGGACTAGCGGGCTGAACTACGAGCAGTACTTC. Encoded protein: CASSGTSGLNYEQYF.

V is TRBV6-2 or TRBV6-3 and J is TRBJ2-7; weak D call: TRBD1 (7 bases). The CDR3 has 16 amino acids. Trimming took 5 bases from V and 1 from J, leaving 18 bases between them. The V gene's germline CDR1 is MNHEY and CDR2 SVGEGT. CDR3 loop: CASSTRQGGPSYEQYF. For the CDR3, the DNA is TGTGCCAGCAGTACAAGACAGGGAGGACCGTCCTACGAGCAGTACTTC.

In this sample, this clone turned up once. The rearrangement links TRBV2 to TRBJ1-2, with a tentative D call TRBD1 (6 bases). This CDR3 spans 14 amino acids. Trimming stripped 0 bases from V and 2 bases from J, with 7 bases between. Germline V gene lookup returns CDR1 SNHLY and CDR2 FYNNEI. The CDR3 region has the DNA TGTGCCAGCAGTGAAGCGGACAGAAACTATGGCTACACCTTC. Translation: CASSEADRNYGYTF.

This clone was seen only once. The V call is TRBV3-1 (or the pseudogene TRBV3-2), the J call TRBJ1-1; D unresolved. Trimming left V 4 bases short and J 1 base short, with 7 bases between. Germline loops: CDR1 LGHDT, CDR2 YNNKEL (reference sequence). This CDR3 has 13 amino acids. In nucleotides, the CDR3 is TGTGCCAGCAGCCCCAGGCCGAACACTGAAGCTTTCTTT. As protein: CASSPRPNTEAFF.

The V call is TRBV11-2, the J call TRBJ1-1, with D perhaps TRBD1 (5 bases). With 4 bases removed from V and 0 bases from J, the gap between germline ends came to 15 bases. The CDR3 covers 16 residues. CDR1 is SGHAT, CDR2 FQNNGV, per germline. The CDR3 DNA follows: TGTGCCAGCAGCTCAGTGGCCGTGGACATGAACACTGAAGCTTTCTTT. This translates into CASSSVAVDMNTEAFF.

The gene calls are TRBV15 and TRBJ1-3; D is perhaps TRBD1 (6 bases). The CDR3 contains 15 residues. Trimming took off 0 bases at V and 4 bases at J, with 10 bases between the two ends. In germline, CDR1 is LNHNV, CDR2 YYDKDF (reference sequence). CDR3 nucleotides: TGTGCCACCAGCAGAGACGCAGGGGCGGGAAACACCATATATTTT. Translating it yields CATSRDAGAGNTIYF.

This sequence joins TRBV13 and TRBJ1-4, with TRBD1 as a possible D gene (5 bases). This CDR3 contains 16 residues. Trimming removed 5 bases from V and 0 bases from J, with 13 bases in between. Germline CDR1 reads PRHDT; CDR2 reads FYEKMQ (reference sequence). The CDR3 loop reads CASSTRRQSTNEKLFF. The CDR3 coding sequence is TGTGCCAGCAGCACCAGGAGACAGTCAACTAATGAAAAACTGTTTTTT.

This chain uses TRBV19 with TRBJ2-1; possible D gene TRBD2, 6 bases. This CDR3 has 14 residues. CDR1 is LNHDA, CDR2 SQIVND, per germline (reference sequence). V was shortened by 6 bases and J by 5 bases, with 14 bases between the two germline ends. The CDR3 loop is CASSPGLPNNEQFF. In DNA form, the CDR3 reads TGTGCCAGTAGCCCGGGACTGCCTAACAATGAGCAGTTCTTC.

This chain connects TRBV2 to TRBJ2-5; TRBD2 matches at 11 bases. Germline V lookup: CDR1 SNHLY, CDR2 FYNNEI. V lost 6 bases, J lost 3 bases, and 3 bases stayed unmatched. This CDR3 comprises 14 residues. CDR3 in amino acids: CASRAGLAEETQYF. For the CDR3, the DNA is TGTGCCAGCAGGGCGGGACTAGCGGAAGAGACCCAGTACTTC.

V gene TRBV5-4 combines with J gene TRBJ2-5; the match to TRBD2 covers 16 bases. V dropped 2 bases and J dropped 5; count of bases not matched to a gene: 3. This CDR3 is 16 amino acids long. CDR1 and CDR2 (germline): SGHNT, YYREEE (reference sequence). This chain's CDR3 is CASSLGTSGGAETQYF. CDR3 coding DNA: TGTGCCAGCAGCTTAGGGACTAGCGGGGGGGCGGAGACCCAGTACTTC.

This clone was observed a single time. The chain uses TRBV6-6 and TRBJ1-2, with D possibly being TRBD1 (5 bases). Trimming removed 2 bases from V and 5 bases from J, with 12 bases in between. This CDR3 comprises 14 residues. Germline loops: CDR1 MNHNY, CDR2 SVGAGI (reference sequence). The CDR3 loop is CASSYLGREYGYTF. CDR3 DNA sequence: TGTGCCAGCAGTTACCTGGGGCGGGAGTATGGCTACACCTTC.

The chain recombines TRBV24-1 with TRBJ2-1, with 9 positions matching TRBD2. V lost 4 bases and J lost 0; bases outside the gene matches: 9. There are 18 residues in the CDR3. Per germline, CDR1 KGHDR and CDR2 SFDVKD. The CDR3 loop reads CATSDLTFSGSSYNEQFF. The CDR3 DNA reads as TGTGCCACCAGTGACCTAACCTTTAGCGGGAGCTCCTACAATGAGCAGTTCTTC.

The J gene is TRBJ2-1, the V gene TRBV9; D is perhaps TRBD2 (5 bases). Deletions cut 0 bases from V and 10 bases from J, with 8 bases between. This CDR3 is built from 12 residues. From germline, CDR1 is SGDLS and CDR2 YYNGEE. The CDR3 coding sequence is TGTGCCAGCAGCGTAGCTTGGGAGGAGCAGTTCTTC. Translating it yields CASSVAWEEQFF.

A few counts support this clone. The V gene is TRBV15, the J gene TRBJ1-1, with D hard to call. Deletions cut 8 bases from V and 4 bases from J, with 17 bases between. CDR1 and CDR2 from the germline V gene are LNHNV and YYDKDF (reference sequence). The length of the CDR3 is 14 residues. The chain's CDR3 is CATAPVASGTEAFF. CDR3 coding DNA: TGTGCCACCGCACCCGTAGCCTCCGGCACTGAAGCTTTCTTT.

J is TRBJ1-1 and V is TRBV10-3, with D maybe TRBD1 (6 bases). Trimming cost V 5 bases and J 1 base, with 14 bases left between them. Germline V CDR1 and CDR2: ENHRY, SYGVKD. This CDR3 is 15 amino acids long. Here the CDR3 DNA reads TGTGCCATCAGTCATTCAGGGGACAAGAACACTGAAGCTTTCTTT. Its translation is CAISHSGDKNTEAFF.

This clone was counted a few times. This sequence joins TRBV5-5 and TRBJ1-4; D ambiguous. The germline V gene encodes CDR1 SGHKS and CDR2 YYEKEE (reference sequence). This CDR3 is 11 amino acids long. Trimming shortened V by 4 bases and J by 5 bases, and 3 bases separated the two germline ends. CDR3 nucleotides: TGTGCCAGCAGCCAGAATGAAAAACTGTTTTTT. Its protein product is CASSQNEKLFF. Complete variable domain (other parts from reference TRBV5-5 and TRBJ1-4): DAGVTQSPTHLIKTRGQQVTLRCSPISGHKSVSWYQQVLGQGPQFIFQYYEKEERGRGNFPDRFSARQFPNYSSELNVNALLLGDSALYLCASSQNEKLFFGSGTQLSVL.